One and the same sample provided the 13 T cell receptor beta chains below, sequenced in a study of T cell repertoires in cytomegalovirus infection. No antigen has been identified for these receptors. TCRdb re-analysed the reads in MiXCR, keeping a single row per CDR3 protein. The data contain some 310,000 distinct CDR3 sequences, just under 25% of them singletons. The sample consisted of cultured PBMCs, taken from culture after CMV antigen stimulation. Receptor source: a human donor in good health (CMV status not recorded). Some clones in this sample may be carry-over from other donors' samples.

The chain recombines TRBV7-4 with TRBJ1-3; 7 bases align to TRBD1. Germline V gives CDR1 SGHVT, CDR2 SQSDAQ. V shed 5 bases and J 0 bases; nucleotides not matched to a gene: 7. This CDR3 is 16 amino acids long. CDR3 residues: CASSLTTGNSGNTIYF. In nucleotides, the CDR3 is TGTGCCAGCAGCCTAACGACAGGGAACTCTGGAAACACCATATATTTT.

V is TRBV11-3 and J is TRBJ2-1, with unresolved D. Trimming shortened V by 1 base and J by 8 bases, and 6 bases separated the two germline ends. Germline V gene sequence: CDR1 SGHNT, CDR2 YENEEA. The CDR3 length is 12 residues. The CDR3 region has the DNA TGTGCCAGCAGCTTAGTTAGTCATGAGCAGTTCTTC. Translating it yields CASSLVSHEQFF.

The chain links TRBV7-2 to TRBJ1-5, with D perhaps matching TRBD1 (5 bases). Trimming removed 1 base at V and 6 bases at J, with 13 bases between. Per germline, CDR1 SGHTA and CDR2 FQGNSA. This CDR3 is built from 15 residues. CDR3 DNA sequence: TGTGCCAGCAGCTTAGAAGGCAGGGAGAGTCAGCCCCAGCATTTT. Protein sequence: CASSLEGRESQPQHF. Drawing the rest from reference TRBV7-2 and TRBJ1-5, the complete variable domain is GAGVSQSPSNKVTEKGKDVELRCDPISGHTALYWYRQSLGQGLEFLIYFQGNSAPDKSGLPSDRFSAERTGGSVSTLTIQRTQQEDSAVYLCASSLEGRESQPQHFGDGTRLSIL.

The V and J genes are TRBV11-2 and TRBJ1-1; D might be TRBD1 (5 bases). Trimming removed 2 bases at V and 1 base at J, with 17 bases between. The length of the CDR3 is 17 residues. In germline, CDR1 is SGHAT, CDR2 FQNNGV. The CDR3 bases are TGTGCCAGCAGCTTATTAGGTAGAGGGAGGGGGAACACTGAAGCTTTCTTT. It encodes CASSLLGRGRGNTEAFF. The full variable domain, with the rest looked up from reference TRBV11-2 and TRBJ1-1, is EAGVAQSPRYKIIEKRQSVAFWCNPISGHATLYWYQQILGQGPKLLIQFQNNGVVDDSQLPKDRFSAERLKGVDSTLKIQPAKLEDSAVYLCASSLLGRGRGNTEAFFGQGTRLTVV.

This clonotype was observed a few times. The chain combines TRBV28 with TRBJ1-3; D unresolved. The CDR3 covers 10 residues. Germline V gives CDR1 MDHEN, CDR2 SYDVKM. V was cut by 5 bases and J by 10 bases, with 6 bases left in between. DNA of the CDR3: TGTGCCAGCAGTCGTTTAACCATATATTTT. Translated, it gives CASSRLTIYF.

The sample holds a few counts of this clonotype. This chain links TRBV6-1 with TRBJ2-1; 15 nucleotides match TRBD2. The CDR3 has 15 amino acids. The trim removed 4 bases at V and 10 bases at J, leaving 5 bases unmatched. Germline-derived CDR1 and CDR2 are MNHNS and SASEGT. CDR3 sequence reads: CASSAGTSGRLEQFF. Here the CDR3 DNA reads TGTGCCAGCAGTGCAGGGACTAGCGGGAGGTTGGAGCAGTTCTTC.

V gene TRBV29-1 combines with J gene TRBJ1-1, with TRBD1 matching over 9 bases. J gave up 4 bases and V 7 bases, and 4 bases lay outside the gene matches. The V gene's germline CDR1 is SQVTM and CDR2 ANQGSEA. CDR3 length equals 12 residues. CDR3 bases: TGCAGCGCACTGGACAGGGGCACTGAAGCTTTCTTT. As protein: CSALDRGTEAFF.

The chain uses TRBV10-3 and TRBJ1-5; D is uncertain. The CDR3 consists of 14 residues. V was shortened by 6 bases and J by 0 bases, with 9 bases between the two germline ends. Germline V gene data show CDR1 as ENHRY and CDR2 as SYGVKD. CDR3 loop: CAISYNPSNQPQHF. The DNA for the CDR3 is TGTGCCATCAGCTACAACCCTAGCAATCAGCCCCAGCATTTT.

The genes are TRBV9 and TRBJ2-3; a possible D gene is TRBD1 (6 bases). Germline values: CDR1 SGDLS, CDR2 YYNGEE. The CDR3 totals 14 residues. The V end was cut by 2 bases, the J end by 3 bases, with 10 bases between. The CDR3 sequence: CASSVSTGTDTQYF. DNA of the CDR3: TGTGCCAGCAGCGTCTCGACAGGTACAGATACGCAGTATTTT. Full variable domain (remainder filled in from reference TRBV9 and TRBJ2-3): DSGVTQTPKHLITATGQRVTLRCSPRSGDLSVYWYQQSLDQGLQFLIQYYNGEERAKGNILERFSAQQFPDLHSELNLSSLELGDSALYFCASSVSTGTDTQYFGPGTRLTVL.

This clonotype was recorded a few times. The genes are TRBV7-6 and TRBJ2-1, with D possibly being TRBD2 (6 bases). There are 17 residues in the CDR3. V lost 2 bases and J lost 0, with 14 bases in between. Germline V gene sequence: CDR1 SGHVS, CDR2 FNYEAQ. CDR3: CASSLRATSYSYNEQFF. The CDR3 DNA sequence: TGTGCCAGCAGCTTACGAGCCACTAGCTACTCCTACAATGAGCAGTTCTTC.

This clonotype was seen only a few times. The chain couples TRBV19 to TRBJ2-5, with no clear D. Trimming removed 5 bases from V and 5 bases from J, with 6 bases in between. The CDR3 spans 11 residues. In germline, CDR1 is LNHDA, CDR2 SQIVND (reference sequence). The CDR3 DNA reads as TGTGCCAGTAGTGCCCTGGAGACCCAGTACTTC. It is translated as CASSALETQYF.

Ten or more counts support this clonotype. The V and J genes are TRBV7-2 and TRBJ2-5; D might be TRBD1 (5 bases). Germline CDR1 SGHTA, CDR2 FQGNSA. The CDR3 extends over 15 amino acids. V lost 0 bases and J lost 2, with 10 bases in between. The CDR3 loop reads CASSLAANRQETQYF. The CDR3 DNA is TGTGCCAGCAGCTTAGCGGCCAACAGGCAAGAGACCCAGTACTTC.

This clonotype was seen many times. CDR3 coding DNA: TGTGCCAGCAGCTTAGTTAGTGGCAGGGGCACTGAAGCTTTCTTT. Protein: CASSLVSGRGTEAFF. The rearrangement uses TRBV7-2 and TRBJ1-1; TRBD1 might be the D (6 bases). Germline V gene lookup returns CDR1 SGHTA and CDR2 FQGNSA. The length of the CDR3 is 15 residues. V lost 1 base, J lost 4 bases, and 13 bases lay in between.